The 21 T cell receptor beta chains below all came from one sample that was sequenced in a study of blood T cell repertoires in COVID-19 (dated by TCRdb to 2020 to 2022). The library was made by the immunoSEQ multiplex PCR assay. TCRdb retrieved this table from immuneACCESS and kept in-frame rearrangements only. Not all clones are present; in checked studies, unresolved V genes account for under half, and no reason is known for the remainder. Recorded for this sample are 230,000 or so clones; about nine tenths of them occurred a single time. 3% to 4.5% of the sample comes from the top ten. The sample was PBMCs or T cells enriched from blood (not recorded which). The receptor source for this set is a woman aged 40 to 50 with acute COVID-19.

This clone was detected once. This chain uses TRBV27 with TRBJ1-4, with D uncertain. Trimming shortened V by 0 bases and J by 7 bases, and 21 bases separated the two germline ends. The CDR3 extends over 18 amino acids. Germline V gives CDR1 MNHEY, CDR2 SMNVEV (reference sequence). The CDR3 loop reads CASSLSILTGKRVEKLFF. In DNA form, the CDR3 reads TGTGCCAGCAGTTTATCTATTTTGACGGGAAAGCGGGTTGAAAAACTGTTTTTT.

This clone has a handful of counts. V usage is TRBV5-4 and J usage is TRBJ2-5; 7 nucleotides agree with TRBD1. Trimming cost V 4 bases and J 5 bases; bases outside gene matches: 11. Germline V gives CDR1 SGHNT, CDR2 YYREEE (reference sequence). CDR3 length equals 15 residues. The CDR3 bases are TGTGCCAGCAGCGTTAACGACAGGGTCCAGGAGACCCAGTACTTC. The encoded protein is CASSVNDRVQETQYF.

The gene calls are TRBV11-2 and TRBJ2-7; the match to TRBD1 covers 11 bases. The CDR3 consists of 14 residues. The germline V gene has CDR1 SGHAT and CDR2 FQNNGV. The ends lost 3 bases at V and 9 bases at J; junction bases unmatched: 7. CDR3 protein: CASSFPDRGQVQYF. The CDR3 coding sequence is TGTGCCAGCAGCTTCCCGGACAGGGGGCAAGTGCAGTACTTC.

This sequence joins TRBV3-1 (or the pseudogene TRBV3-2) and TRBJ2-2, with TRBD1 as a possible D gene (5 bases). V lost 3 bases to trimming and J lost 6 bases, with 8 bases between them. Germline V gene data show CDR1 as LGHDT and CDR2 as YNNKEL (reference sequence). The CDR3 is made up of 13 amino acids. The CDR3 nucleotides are TGTGCCAGCAGCCAGCAGGGATCCGGGGAGCTGTTTTTT. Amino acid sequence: CASSQQGSGELFF.

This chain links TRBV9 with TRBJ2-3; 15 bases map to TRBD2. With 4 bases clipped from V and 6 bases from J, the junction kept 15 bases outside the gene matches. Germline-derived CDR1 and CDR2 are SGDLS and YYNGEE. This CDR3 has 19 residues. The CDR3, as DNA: TGTGCCAGCAGCTCTAGGGAAGGACTAGCGGGGGGGCCAACGGATACGCAGTATTTT. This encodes CASSSREGLAGGPTDTQYF.

Here the CDR3 DNA reads TGTGCCAGCAGCTTAGTAGGCAGACCGGGAGAGACCCAGTACTTC. This gives the protein CASSLVGRPGETQYF. V is TRBV7-9 and J is TRBJ2-5, with D unresolved. The germline gives CDR1 SEHNR, CDR2 FQNEAQ (reference sequence). The CDR3 sequence is 15 residues long. Trimming shortened V by 1 base and J by 4 bases, and 13 bases separated the two germline ends.

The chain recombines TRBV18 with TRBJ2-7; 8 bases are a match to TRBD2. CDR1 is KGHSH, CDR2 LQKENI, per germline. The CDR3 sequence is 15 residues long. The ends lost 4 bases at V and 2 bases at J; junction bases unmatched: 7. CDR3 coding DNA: TGTGCCAGCTCACTCGAGAGCGGGGGACCCTACGAGCAGTACGTC. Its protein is CASSLESGGPYEQYV.

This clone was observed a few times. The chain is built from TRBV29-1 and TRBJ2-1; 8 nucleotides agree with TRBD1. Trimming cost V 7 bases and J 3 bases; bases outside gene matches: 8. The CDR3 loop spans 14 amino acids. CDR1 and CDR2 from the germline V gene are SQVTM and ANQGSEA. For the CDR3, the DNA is TGCAGCGGGCCAGACAGGGGTTACTACAATGAGCAGTTCTTC. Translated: CSGPDRGYYNEQFF.

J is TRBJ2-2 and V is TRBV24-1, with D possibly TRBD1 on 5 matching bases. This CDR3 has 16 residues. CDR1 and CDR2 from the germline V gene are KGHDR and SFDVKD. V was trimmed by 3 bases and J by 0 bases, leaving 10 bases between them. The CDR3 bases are TGTGCCACCAGTGATCTGGACAACGCGAACACCGGGGAGCTGTTTTTT. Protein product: CATSDLDNANTGELFF.

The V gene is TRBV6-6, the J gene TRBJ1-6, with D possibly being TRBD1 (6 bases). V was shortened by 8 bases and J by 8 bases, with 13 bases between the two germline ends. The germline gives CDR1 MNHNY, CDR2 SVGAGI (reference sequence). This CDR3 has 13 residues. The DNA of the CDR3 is TGTGCCAGCCAAAAGGGGGTGGATTCACCCCTCCACTTT. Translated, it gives CASQKGVDSPLHF.

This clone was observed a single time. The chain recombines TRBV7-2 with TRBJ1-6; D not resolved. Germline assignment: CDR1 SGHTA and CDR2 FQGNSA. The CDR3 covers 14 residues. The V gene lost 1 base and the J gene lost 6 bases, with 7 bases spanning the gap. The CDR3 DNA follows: TGTGCCAGCAGCTTAGGGGCCCGTAATTCACCCCTCCACTTT. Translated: CASSLGARNSPLHF.

DNA of the CDR3: TGTGCCAGCAGTTACTCGAGTTCTCTTAATCAGCCCCAGCATTTT. Residues: CASSYSSSLNQPQHF. The rearrangement uses TRBV6-2 or TRBV6-3 and TRBJ1-5; D uncertain. The CDR3 totals 15 residues. V lost 0 bases and J lost 4, with 10 bases in between. Looked up from germline, CDR1 is MNHEY and CDR2 is SVGEGT.

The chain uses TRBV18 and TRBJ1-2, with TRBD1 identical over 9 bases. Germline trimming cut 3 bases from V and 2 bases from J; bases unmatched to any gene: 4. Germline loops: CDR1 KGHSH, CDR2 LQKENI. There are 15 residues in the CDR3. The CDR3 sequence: CASSPDRGLNYGYTF. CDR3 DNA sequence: TGTGCCAGCTCACCTGACAGGGGGTTAAACTATGGCTACACCTTC.

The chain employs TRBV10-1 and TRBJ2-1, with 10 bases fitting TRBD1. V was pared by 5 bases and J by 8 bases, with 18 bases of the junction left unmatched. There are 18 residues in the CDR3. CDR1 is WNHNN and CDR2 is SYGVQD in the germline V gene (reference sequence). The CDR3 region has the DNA TGCGCCAGCAGTCCCTCCCTCCCGGGACAGGGGATATTTCATGAGCAGTTCTTC. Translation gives CASSPSLPGQGIFHEQFF.

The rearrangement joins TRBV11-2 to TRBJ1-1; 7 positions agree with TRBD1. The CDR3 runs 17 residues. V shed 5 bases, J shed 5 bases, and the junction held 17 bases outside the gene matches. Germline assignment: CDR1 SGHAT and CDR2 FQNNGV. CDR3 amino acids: CASSIGGRGGVITEAFF. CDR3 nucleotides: TGTGCCAGCAGCATAGGAGGAAGAGGGGGCGTTATTACTGAAGCTTTCTTT.

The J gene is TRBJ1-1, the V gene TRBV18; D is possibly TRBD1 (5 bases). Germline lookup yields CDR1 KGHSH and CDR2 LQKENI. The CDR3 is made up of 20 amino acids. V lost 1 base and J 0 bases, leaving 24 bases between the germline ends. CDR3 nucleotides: TGTGCCAGCTCACCACAAGAAGGGGCCTTTACTTTAGACATGAACACTGAAGCTTTCTTT. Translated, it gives CASSPQEGAFTLDMNTEAFF.

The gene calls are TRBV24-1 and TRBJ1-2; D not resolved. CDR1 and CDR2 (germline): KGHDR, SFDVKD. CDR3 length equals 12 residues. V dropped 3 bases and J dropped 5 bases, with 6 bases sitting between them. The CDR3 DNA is TGTGCCACCAGTGATGAGGGTTATGGCTACACCTTC. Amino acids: CATSDEGYGYTF.

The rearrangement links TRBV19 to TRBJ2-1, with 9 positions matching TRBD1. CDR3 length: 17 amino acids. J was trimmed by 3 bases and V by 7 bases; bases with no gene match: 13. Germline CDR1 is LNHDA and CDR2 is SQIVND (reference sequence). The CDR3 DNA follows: TGTGCCAGTACTCCCCGGCGGGGACAGGGTTTCTACAATGAGCAGTTCTTC. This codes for CASTPRRGQGFYNEQFF.

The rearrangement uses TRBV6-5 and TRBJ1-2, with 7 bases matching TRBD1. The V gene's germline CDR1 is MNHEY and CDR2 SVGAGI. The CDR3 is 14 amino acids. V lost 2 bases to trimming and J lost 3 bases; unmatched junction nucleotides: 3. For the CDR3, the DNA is TGTGCCAGCAGTTACCAGACAGGGCACTATGGCTACACCTTC. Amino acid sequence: CASSYQTGHYGYTF.

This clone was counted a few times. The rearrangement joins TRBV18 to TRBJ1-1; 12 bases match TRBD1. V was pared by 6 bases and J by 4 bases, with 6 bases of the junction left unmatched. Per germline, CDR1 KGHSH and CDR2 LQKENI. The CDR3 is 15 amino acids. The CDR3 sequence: CASSPGTGGGTEAFF. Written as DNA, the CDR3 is TGTGCCAGCTCGCCCGGGACAGGGGGCGGCACTGAAGCTTTCTTT.

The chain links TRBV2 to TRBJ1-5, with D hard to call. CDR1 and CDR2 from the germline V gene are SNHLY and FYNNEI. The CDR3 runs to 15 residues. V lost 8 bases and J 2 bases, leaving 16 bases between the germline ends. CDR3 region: CASRGGSSGNQPQHF. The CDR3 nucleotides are TGTGCCAGCCGGGGAGGCTCTTCGGGCAATCAGCCCCAGCATTTT.